The clone carrying this TCR beta chain was picked up a small number of times. This sample stems from a study of T cells after posttransplantation cyclophosphamide. Cyclophosphamide on days +3 and +4 followed busulfan-fludarabine conditioning and a marrow graft. Germline V gene sequence: CDR1 GTSNPN, CDR2 SVGIG (reference sequence). CDR3 size: 13 residues. V was trimmed by 2 bases and J by 5 bases, leaving 12 bases between them. TCRdb keeps only in-frame clones here, not all; method: immunoSEQ multiplex PCR. The data list 5,500 to 8,000 clones, none observed once; more than 50% falls to the top ten. The origin of this receptor is a male patient aged 45-59 years who received an allogeneic stem cell transplant from an unrelated donor, was CMV-positive, and had acute GVHD only. Some T cells may arise from the graft donor. The V call is TRBV30, the J call TRBJ2-5; D unclear. This material consisted of PBMCs, taken after allogeneic stem cell transplant with posttransplant cyclophosphamide. In DNA, the CDR3 is TGTGCCTGGAGTTCAATTGCCGGGGAGACCCAGTACTTC. This encodes CAWSSIAGETQYF.